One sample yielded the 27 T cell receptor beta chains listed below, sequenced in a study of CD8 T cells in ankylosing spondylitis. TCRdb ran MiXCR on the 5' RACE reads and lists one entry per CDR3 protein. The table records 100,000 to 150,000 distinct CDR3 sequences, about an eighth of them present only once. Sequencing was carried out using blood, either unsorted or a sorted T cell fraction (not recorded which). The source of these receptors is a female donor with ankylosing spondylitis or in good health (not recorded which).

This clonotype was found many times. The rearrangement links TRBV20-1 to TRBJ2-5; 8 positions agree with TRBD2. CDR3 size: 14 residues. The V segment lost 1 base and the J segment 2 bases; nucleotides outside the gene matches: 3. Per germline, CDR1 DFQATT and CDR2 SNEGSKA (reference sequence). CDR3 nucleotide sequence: TGCAGTGCTAGAGCGGGGGGGCGACAAGAGACCCAGTACTTC. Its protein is CSARAGGRQETQYF.

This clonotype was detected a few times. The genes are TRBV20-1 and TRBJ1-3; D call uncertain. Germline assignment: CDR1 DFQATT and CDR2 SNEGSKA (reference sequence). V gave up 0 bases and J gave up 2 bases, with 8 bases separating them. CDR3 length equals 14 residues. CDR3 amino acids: CSARDIGTGNTIYF. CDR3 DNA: TGCAGTGCTAGAGATATAGGGACTGGAAACACCATATATTTT.

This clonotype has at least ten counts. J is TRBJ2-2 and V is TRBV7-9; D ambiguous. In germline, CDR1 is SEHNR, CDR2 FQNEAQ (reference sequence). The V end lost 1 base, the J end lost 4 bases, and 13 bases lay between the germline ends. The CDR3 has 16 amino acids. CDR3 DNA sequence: TGTGCCAGCAGCTTAGTCGGCCCGGCGGTCACCGGGGAGCTGTTTTTT. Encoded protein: CASSLVGPAVTGELFF.

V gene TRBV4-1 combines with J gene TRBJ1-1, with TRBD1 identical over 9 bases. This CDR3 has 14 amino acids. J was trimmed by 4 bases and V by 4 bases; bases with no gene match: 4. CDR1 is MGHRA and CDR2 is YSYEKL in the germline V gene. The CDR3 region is CASSPQGAGTEAFF. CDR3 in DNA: TGCGCCAGCAGCCCACAGGGGGCCGGCACTGAAGCTTTCTTT.

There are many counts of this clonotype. The CDR3 DNA is TGTGCCAGCAGTTTTTGGGGGAGGGGACAAGAGACCCAGTACTTC. As protein: CASSFWGRGQETQYF. V usage is TRBV27 and J usage is TRBJ2-5; 7 bases match TRBD2. The V gene end was trimmed by 3 bases and the J gene end by 2 bases; junction bases not matched to a gene: 6. CDR1 and CDR2 (germline): MNHEY, SMNVEV (reference sequence). This CDR3 is built from 15 residues.

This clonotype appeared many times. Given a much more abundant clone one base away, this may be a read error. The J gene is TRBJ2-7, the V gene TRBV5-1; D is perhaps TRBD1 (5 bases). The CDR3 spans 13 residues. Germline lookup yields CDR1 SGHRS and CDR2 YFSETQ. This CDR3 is CASSGDSAYKQYF. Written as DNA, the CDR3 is TGCGCCAGCAGTGGAGACAGTGCCTACAAGCAGTACTTC.

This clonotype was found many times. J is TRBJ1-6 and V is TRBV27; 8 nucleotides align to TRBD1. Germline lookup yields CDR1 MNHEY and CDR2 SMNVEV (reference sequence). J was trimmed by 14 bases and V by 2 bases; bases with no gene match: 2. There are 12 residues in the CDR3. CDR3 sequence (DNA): TGTGCCAGCAGTTTACGGACAGGGTCCCTCCACTTT. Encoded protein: CASSLRTGSLHF.

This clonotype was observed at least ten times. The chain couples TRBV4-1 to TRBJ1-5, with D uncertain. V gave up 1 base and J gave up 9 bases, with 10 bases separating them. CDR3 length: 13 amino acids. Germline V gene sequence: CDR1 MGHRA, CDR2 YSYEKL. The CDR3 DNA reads TGCGCCAGCAGCCAAGCAAGGGAGGGGCCCCAGCATTTT. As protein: CASSQAREGPQHF.

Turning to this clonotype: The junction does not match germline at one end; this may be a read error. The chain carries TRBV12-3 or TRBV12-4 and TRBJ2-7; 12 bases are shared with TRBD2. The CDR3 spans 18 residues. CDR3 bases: TGTGCCATCAGTTTAGGGGCTAGCGGGAGGGCCTTATCCTACGAGCAGTACTTC. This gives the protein CAISLGASGRALSYEQYF.

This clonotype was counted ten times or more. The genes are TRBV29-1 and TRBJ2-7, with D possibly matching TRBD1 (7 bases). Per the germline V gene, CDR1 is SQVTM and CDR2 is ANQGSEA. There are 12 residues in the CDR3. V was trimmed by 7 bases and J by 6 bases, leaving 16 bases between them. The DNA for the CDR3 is TGCAGCGGCCGACAGGGAGCGGGCGAGCAGTACTTC. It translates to CSGRQGAGEQYF.

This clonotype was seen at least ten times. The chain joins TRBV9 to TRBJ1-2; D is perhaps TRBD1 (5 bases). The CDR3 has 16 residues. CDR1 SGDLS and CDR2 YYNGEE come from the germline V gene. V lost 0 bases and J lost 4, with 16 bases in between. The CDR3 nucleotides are TGTGCCAGCAGCGTAGAAAGGGACCGCAATCTCTATGGCTACACCTTC. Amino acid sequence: CASSVERDRNLYGYTF.

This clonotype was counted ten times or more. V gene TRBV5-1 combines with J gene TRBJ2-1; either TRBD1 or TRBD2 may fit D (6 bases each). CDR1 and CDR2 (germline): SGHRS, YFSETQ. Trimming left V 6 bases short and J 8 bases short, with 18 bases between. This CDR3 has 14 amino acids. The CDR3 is CASTSGRGGDEQFF. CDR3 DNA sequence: TGCGCCAGCACCTCAGGCAGGGGAGGCGATGAGCAGTTCTTC.

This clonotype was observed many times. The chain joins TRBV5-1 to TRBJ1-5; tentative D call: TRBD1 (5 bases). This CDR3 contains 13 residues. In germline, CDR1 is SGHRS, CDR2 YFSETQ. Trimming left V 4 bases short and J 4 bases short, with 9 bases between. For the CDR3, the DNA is TGCGCCAGCAGCCCCGGGGCGAATCAGCCCCAGCATTTT. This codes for CASSPGANQPQHF.

The CDR3 is CASSHLQRWSLHF. In nucleotides, the CDR3 is TGTGCCAGCAGTCACCTACAGCGGTGGTCCCTCCACTTT. The rearrangement uses TRBV12-3 or TRBV12-4 and TRBJ1-6; D remains ambiguous. This CDR3 comprises 13 residues. V gave up 5 bases and J gave up 14 bases, with 16 bases separating them.

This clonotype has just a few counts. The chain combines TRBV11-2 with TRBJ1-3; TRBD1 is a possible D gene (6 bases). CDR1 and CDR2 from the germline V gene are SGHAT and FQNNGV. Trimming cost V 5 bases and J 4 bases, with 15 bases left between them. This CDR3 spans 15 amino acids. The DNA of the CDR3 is TGTGCCAGCAGCCCCGACGGCAGGGGAGGAAACACCATATATTTT. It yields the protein CASSPDGRGGNTIYF.

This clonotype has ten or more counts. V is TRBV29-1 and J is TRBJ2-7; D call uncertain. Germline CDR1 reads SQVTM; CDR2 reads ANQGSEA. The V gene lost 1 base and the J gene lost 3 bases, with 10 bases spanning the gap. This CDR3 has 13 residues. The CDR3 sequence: CSVEGPRNYEQYF. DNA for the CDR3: TGCAGCGTTGAAGGCCCCCGAAACTACGAGCAGTACTTC.

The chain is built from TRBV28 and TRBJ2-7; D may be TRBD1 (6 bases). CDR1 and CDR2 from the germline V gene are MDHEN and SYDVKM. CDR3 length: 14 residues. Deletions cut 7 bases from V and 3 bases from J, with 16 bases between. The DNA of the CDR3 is TGTGCCAGCACTCGACAGGCGTCCCTCTACGAGCAGTACTTC. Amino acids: CASTRQASLYEQYF.

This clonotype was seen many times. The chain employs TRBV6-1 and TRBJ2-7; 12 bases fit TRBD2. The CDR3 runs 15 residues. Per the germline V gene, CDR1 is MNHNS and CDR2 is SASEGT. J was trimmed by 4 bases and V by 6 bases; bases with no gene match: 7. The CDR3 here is CASSLKTSGSYEQYF. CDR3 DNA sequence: TGTGCCAGCAGCCTCAAGACTAGCGGGAGTTACGAGCAGTACTTC.

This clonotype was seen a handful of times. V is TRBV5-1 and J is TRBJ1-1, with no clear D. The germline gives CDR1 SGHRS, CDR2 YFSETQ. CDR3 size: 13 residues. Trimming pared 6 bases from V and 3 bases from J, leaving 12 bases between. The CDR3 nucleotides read TGCGCCAGCATGGTTAATCAGGACACTGAAGCTTTCTTT. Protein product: CASMVNQDTEAFF. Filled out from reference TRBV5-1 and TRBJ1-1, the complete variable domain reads KAGVTQTPRYLIKTRGQQVTLSCSPISGHRSVSWYQQTPGQGLQFLFEYFSETQRNKGNFPGRFSGRQFSNSRSEMNVSTLELGDSALYLCASMVNQDTEAFFGQGTRLTVV.

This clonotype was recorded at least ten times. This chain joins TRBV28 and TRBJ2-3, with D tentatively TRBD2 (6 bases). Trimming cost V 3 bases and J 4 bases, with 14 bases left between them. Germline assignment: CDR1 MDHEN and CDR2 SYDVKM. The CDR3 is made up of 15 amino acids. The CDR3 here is CASSFLRLVPDTQYF. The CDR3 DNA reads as TGTGCCAGCAGTTTTTTACGACTAGTCCCAGATACGCAGTATTTT.

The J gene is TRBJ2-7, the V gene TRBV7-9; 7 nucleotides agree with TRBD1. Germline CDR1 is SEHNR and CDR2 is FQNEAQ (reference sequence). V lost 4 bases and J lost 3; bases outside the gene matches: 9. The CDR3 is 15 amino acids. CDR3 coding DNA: TGTGCCAGCAGCTCAACCGGGACAGAGGTCTACGAGCAGTACTTC. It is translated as CASSSTGTEVYEQYF.

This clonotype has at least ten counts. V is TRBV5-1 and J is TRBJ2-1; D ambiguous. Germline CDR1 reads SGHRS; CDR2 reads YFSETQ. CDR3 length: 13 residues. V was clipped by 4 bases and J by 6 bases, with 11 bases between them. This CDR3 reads CASSPILPNEQFF. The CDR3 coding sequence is TGCGCCAGCAGCCCAATTCTCCCCAATGAGCAGTTCTTC.

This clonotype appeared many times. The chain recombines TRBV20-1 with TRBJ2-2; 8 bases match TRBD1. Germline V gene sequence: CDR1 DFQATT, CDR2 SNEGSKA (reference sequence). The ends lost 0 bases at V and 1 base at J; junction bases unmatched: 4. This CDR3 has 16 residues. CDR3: CSARDAGTGNTGELFF. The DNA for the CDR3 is TGCAGTGCTAGAGACGCCGGGACAGGGAACACCGGGGAGCTGTTTTTT.

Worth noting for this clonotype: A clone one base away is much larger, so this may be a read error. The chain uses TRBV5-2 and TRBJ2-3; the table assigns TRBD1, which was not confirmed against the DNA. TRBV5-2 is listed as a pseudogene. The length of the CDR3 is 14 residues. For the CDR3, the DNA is TGTGCCAGCAACACCGGACAGTCCACAGATACGCAGTATTTT. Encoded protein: CASNTGQSTDTQYF.

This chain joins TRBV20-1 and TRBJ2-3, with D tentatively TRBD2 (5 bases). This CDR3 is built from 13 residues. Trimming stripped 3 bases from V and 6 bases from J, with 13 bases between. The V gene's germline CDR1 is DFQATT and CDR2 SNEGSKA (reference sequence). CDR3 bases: TGCAGTGCTAGTCCAGGACTGGCGGATACGCAGTATTTT. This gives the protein CSASPGLADTQYF.

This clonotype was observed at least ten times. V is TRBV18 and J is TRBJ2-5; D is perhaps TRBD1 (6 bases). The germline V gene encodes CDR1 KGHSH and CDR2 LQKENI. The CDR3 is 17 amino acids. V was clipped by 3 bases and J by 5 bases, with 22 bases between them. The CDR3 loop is CASSPRFGSQGLETQYF. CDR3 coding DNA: TGTGCCAGCTCACCGCGTTTCGGCAGTCAGGGGCTTGAGACCCAGTACTTC.

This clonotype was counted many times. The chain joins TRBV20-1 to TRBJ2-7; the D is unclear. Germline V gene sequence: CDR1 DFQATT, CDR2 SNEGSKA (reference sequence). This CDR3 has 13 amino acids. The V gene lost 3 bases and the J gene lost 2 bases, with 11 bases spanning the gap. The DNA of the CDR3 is TGCAGTGCTAGCTTTCGAGAGCCCTACGAGCAGTACTTC. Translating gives CSASFREPYEQYF.